Given below is one T cell receptor (beta chain) in context. The antigen this receptor binds is unknown. No base qualities exist here, and no much larger clone lies one base off it. The CDR3 regions of human TCRbeta chains were analyzed by immunosequencing. In the authors' own workflow: Repertoire TCRs were matched against a reference library of SARS-CoV-2-specific TCRs generated with the MIRA antigen-specificity platform. Breadth was defined as the fraction of unique TCRs that were SARS-CoV-2-associated, and depth was defined as the fraction of total T cells that were SARS-CoV-2-associated. Using the MIRA data, each spike-specific TCR was assigned both to the spike region to which the TCR was reactive and to a CD4 or CD8 class. Log10-transformed breadth and depth values were compared by one-way ANOVA with Sidak's multiple comparisons tests. TCRdb carries this immuneACCESS record with in-frame sequences only. Its versions omit some clonotypes, under half of them owing to an unresolved V gene in the studies checked, with the rest unexplained. The V and J calls and clone size are taken from that table; D and trimming were inferred from the DNA. Here the sample has 100,000 or so clones; 89% occur a single time. The ten largest clones represent approximately 5.1% of the sample.

The time point label, as the study defines it: about 28 days (+/-7) after the second vaccine dose. AZD1222 recipients whose second dose came at about 4 weeks and those whose second dose came at about 12 weeks were combined into one group, since spike-specific TCR depth and breadth did not differ between the two schedules. Vaccinee samples were obtained from the UK trials COV001 and COV002, which included a single-blind randomized controlled phase 2/3 trial of AZD1222 (ChAdOx1 nCoV-19) in healthy adults. For TCRbeta chain sequencing, PBMC samples were collected from trial participants at day 0 and at day 28 after the second dose. This sample was included in a study of T cell responses to AZD1222 COVID-19 vaccine (dated by TCRdb to about 2021). A note on the overall study: TCR sequencing was performed for about 250 trial participants, of whom about 200 were given two doses of AZD1222 and around 25 were given two doses of MenACWY control vaccine. Enrollment into the trials was organized by age into subgroups of 18-55, 56-69 and 70-plus years, and those subgroups contained 148, 28 and 57 TCR-sequenced participants, respectively.

On the study overall, not on this receptor specifically: Vaccine-associated CD4 TCRs spanned the whole spike protein, with dominant responses in regions 160-218 and 743-854. The 56-69-year group was small, and its depth increase did not reach significance, likely because of low power. Nearly half of unique spike-specific TCRs reportedly recognized epitopes outside regions mutated in the B.1.351 and B.1.1.7 variants. Conclusions about previously exposed vaccinees were limited because only six AZD1222 recipients were SARS-CoV-2 seropositive at baseline. Because no samples from the day 14 peak response were available, repertoires could be characterized only after the peak T cell response. After two AZD1222 doses, spike-specific TCR breadth and depth were significantly higher than at day 0 and than in MenACWY recipients. Participants were mostly white British and included more females than males, and it was suggested by the authors that clonal diversity may have been underestimated.

The CDR3 runs 13 residues from the cysteine to the phenylalanine. Solely the CDR3 DNA is kept, with 39 bases framed from the first base. Taken from the germline V gene, the CDR1 and CDR2 loops are SGHVS and FNYEAQ. The V end loses 5 bases and the J end loses 8 bases, and a stretch of 15 bases separates them. This receptor was identified in an adult who received the AZD1222 COVID-19 vaccine. The sample was peripheral blood, taken 28 days after the second AZD1222 dose. The chain joins TRBV7-6 to TRBJ1-2, with the D gene not clear enough to name. This receptor has the CDR3 CASSPLPVAGYTF. The sequenced DNA is TGTGCCAGCAGCCCCCTTCCCGTTGCGGGCTACACCTTC. This CDR3, with the reference TRBV7-6 and TRBJ1-2 proteins standing in past its ends, gives the full variable domain GAGVSQSPRYKVTKRGQDVALRCDPISGHVSLYWYRQALGQGPEFLTYFNYEAQQDKSGLPNDRFSAERPEGSISTLTIQRTEQRDSAMYRCASSPLPVAGYTFGSGTRLTVV.